The present TCR beta chain was sequenced within a study of cytomegalovirus exposure and HLA in healthy donors. V gave up 5 bases and J gave up 3 bases, with 12 bases separating them. CDR3 size: 14 residues. CDR1 is LNHDA and CDR2 is SQIVND in the germline V gene (reference sequence). Study results and limitations: According to reports, the classifier identified cytomegalovirus status with high specificity and sensitivity.

Here immunoSEQ multiplex PCR was the method, and the copy in TCRdb shows in-frame clones only, minus some. This table has more than 300,000 clones, about nine tenths appearing once. The donors were part of the validation cohort of 120 subjects. That cohort was separate from the first cohort, which comprised 500 to 700 subjects. With regard to this clone: The antigen is undetermined.

This receptor was identified in a young woman in good health and CMV-seronegative. The sequencing sample was made of PBMCs. The V gene is TRBV19, the J gene TRBJ2-3; D remains ambiguous. CDR3 sequence reads: CASSLRQRTDTQYF. CDR3 nucleotide sequence: TGTGCCAGTAGTCTCCGGCAGCGTACAGATACGCAGTATTTT. Using reference TRBV19 and TRBJ2-3 for the parts outside the CDR3, the full variable domain is DGGITQSPKYLFRKEGQNVTLSCEQNLNHDAMYWYRQDPGQGLRLIYYSQIVNDFQKGDIAEGYSVSREKKESFPLTVTSAQKNPTAFYLCASSLRQRTDTQYFGPGTRLTVL.